One sample yielded the 11 T cell receptor beta chains listed below, sequenced in a study of blood T cell repertoires in COVID-19. Clones were read by immunoSEQ multiplex PCR, and TCRdb kept only the in-frame ones, dropping some. The sample records around 200,000 clones, around 82% being singletons. The specimen sequenced was peripheral blood. Receptors were obtained from a man aged 45-65 years with active or convalescent COVID-19.

A remark on this clone: This same CDR3 is encoded by further DNA sequences in the sample. V and J are TRBV19 and TRBJ1-2, with 8 bases that match TRBD1. J gave up 4 bases and V 5 bases, and 6 bases lay outside the gene matches. The germline V gene encodes CDR1 LNHDA and CDR2 SQIVND (reference sequence). CDR3 length: 14 residues. CDR3 sequence: CASSPGQGSYGYTF. Here the CDR3 DNA reads TGTGCCAGTAGTCCTGGACAGGGATCCTATGGCTACACCTTC.

The V and J genes are TRBV11-2 and TRBJ2-7; the match to TRBD2 covers 12 bases. The CDR3 is 17 amino acids. CDR1 SGHAT and CDR2 FQNNGV come from the germline V gene. V lost 5 bases, J lost 3 bases, and 11 bases stayed unmatched. The CDR3 is CASSPRTSGVQSYEQYF. As DNA, the CDR3 is TGTGCCAGCAGCCCCCGGACTAGCGGGGTGCAGAGCTACGAGCAGTACTTC.

This chain uses TRBV28 with TRBJ1-3; the D gene is possibly TRBD1 (5 bases). Germline values: CDR1 MDHEN, CDR2 SYDVKM. V lost 2 bases and J 2 bases, leaving 10 bases between the germline ends. The CDR3 extends over 15 amino acids. The CDR3 DNA follows: TGTGCCAGCAGTTTAGTCGGGGGAGCTGGAAACACCATATATTTT. Protein: CASSLVGGAGNTIYF.

The chain combines TRBV9 with TRBJ1-3; D is unresolved. V was cut by 2 bases and J by 0 bases, with 12 bases left in between. This CDR3 region has 16 residues. Looked up from germline, CDR1 is SGDLS and CDR2 is YYNGEE. The CDR3 DNA reads TGTGCCAGCAGCGTGGGCCCCATGAGCTCTGGAAACACCATATATTTT. Translation: CASSVGPMSSGNTIYF.

The chain links TRBV5-1 to TRBJ1-2; 7 nucleotides align to TRBD1. V dropped 4 bases and J dropped 0; count of bases not matched to a gene: 3. The CDR3 extends over 14 amino acids. CDR1 and CDR2 from the germline V gene are SGHRS and YFSETQ. CDR3 nucleotides: TGCGCCAGCAGCCAGACAGGGACTAACTATGGCTACACCTTC. Amino acid sequence: CASSQTGTNYGYTF.

This clone was seen only once. V is TRBV5-1 and J is TRBJ2-7; TRBD2 aligns across 12 bases. The junction had 5 bases not matched to a gene; V was cut back by 0 bases and J by 7 bases. Germline loops: CDR1 SGHRS, CDR2 YFSETQ. The CDR3 is 15 residues long. The CDR3 sequence is CASSLVGLAGYEQYF. DNA for the CDR3: TGCGCCAGCAGCTTGGTAGGACTAGCGGGGTATGAGCAGTACTTC. Filled out from reference TRBV5-1 and TRBJ2-7, the complete variable domain reads KAGVTQTPRYLIKTRGQQVTLSCSPISGHRSVSWYQQTPGQGLQFLFEYFSETQRNKGNFPGRFSGRQFSNSRSEMNVSTLELGDSALYLCASSLVGLAGYEQYFGPGTRLTVT.

The table lists this clone with a few counts. CDR3 residues: CASSLPSDRPSSGNTIYF. The DNA for the CDR3 is TGTGCCAGTAGTCTCCCCTCGGACAGGCCTTCTTCTGGAAACACCATATATTTT. The V and J genes are TRBV19 and TRBJ1-3; TRBD1 aligns across 7 bases. Germline CDR1 LNHDA, CDR2 SQIVND (reference sequence). CDR3 length: 18 amino acids. V lost 5 bases to trimming and J lost 1 base; unmatched junction nucleotides: 14.

The chain uses TRBV5-6 and TRBJ1-3; no clear D. Looked up from germline, CDR1 is SGHDT and CDR2 is YYEEEE. The CDR3 spans 14 residues. The V end was cut by 4 bases, the J end by 0 bases, with 8 bases between. CDR3 coding DNA: TGTGCCAGCAGCGGGAGTCGCTCTGGAAACACCATATATTTT. Translating it yields CASSGSRSGNTIYF.

On this clone: This same CDR3 is encoded by further DNA sequences in the sample. The V and J genes are TRBV5-5 and TRBJ1-5, with TRBD1 as a possible D gene (6 bases). The length of the CDR3 is 13 residues. Trimming left V 7 bases short and J 3 bases short, with 11 bases between. The germline V gene encodes CDR1 SGHKS and CDR2 YYEKEE (reference sequence). The CDR3 coding sequence is TGTGCCAGCTCCCGGACAGACAATCAGCCCCAGCATTTT. Translation: CASSRTDNQPQHF.

This chain joins TRBV5-6 and TRBJ2-7, with 10 nucleotides matching TRBD1. The germline CDR1 and CDR2 sequences are SGHDT and YYEEEE. The J segment lost 0 bases and the V segment lost 4 bases, leaving 13 bases of the junction unmatched. CDR3 length: 18 amino acids. CDR3 sequence reads: CASSPGTGDLGVSYEQYF. The DNA for the CDR3 is TGTGCCAGCAGCCCCGGGACAGGGGATCTTGGCGTCTCCTACGAGCAGTACTTC.

V is TRBV7-9 and J is TRBJ1-5; 7 bases agree with TRBD1. V trimming: 9 bases; J trimming: 4 bases; junction bases outside the gene matches: 3. The germline V gene encodes CDR1 SEHNR and CDR2 FQNEAQ (reference sequence). CDR3 length: 12 residues. Here the CDR3 DNA reads TGTGCCAGTCACAGGGGAAATCAGCCCCAGCATTTT. Translated, it gives CASHRGNQPQHF.